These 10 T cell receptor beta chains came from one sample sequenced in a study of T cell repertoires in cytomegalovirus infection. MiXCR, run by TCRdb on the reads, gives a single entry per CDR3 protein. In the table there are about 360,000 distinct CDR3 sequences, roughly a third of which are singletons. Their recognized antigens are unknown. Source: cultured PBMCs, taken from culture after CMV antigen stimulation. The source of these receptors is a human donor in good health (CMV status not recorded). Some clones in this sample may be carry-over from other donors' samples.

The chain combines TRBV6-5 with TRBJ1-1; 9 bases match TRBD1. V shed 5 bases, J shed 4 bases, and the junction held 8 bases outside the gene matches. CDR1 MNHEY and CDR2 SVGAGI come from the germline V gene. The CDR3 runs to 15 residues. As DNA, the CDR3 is TGTGCCAGCAGTCTCCGGGACAGGGTCGTCACTGAAGCTTTCTTT. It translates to CASSLRDRVVTEAFF.

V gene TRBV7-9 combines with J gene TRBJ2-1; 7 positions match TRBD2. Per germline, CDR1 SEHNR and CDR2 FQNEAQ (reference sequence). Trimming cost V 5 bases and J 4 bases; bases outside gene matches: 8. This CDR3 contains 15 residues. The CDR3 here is CASSPPHSGYNEQFF. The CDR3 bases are TGTGCCAGCAGCCCCCCCCATAGCGGGTACAATGAGCAGTTCTTC.

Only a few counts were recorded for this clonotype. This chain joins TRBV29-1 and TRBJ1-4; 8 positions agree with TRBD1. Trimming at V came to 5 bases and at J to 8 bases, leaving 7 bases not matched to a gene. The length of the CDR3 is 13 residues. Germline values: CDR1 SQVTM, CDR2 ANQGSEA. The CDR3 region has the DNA TGCAGCGTTTATGGACAGGGCGGGGAAAAACTGTTTTTT. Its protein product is CSVYGQGGEKLFF.

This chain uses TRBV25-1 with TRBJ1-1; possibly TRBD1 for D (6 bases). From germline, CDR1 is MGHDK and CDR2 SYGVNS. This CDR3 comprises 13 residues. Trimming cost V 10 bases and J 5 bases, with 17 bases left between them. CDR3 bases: TGTGCCACGGACAGTCCGACGGGGACTGAAGCTTTCTTT. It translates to CATDSPTGTEAFF.

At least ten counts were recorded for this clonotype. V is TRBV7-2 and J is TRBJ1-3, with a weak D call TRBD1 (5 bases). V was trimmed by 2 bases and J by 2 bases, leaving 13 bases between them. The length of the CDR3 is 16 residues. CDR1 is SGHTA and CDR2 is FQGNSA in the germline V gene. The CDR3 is CASSLSGANTGNTIYF. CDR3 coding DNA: TGTGCCAGCAGCTTATCTGGGGCTAACACTGGAAACACCATATATTTT.

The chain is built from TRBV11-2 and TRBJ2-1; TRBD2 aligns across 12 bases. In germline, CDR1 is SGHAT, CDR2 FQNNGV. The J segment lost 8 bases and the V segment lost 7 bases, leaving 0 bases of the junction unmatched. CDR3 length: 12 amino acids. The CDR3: CASTSGRDEQFF. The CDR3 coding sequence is TGTGCCAGCACTAGCGGGAGGGATGAGCAGTTCTTC.

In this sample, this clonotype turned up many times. The CDR3 DNA sequence: TGTGCCAGCAGCTTAGACAAGGGGGCCCACAATGAGCAGTTCTTC. It encodes CASSLDKGAHNEQFF. V gene TRBV7-2 combines with J gene TRBJ2-1, with TRBD1 matching over 7 bases. J lost 5 bases, V lost 1 base, and 5 bases had no gene match. Germline CDR1 SGHTA, CDR2 FQGNSA. CDR3 length equals 15 residues.

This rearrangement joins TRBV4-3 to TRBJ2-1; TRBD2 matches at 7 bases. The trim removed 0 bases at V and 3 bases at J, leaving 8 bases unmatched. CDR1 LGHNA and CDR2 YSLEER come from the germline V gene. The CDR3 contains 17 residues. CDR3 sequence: CASSQEVAGALYNEQFF. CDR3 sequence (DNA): TGCGCCAGCAGCCAAGAAGTGGCGGGAGCCCTCTACAATGAGCAGTTCTTC.

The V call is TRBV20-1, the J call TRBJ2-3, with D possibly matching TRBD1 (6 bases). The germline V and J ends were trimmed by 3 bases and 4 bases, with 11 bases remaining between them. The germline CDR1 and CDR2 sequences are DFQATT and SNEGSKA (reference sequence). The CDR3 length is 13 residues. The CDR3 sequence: CSASLSGADTQYF. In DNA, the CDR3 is TGCAGTGCTAGCCTTTCAGGGGCAGATACGCAGTATTTT.

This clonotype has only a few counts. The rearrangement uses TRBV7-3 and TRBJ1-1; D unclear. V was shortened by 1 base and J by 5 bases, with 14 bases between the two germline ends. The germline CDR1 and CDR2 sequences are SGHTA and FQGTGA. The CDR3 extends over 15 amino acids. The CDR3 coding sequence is TGTGCCAGCAGCTTAAATATTGGAGGTGGGACTGAAGCTTTCTTT. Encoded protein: CASSLNIGGGTEAFF.